The TCR beta chain under discussion was sequenced for a study of blood T cell repertoires in COVID-19. The table came from immunoSEQ multiplex PCR; TCRdb's copy has only in-frame clones and leaves some out. The sample holds approximately 110,000 clones; about 90% are singletons and the top ten take 1% to 1.4%. The CDR3 extends over 13 amino acids. Germline-derived CDR1 and CDR2 are LNHDA and SQIVND (reference sequence). The germline V and J ends were trimmed by 5 bases and 4 bases, with 8 bases remaining between them. The TCR comes from a human donor in a cohort sampled during active COVID-19. The rearrangement uses TRBV19 and TRBJ2-2; D may be TRBD1 (6 bases). The sample was peripheral blood. This CDR3 reads CASSVQGTGELFF. DNA for the CDR3: TGTGCCAGTAGTGTACAGGGCACCGGGGAGCTGTTTTTT.